One and the same sample provided the 2 T cell receptor beta chains below, sequenced in a study of T cell changes during pregnancy in multiple sclerosis. The data were produced by immunoSEQ multiplex PCR, yet TCRdb's version contains in-frame clones alone and is incomplete. The table shows 20,000 to 25,000 clones, with more than 80% occurring only once. Sequencing used CD4+ T cells from peripheral blood mononuclear cells, obtained in the third trimester of pregnancy. These receptor sequences come from a female donor in good health, enrolled as a control in a pregnancy study.

This chain joins TRBV27 and TRBJ1-2; D may be TRBD1 (6 bases). The CDR3 runs to 17 residues. In germline, CDR1 is MNHEY, CDR2 SMNVEV (reference sequence). Trimming removed 4 bases at V and 1 base at J, with 19 bases between. Here the CDR3 DNA reads TGTGCCAGCAGTTCCTGGCTGGGGACAATGGGTAACTATGGCTACACCTTC. Its translation is CASSSWLGTMGNYGYTF.

V gene TRBV29-1 combines with J gene TRBJ2-7; TRBD1 is a possible D gene (5 bases). Germline V gives CDR1 SQVTM, CDR2 ANQGSEA. This CDR3 has 12 amino acids. V lost 8 bases to trimming and J lost 2 bases, with 13 bases between them. The DNA of the CDR3 is TGCAGCTCCTCTACAGGCCCCTACGAGCAGTACTTC. Translating gives CSSSTGPYEQYF.